This T cell receptor (beta chain) is drawn from a study of multiple sclerosis patients with progressive multifocal leukoencephalopathy. Regarding the study as a whole: Expanded clones at PML onset predated and persisted through natalizumab therapy. The findings' link to JC virus versus immunocompromise remained uncertain.

Germline assignment: CDR1 SGHRS and CDR2 YFSETQ. The V end lost 4 bases, the J end lost 0 bases, and 10 bases lay between the germline ends. The CDR3 length is 15 residues. This sample's time point: before natalizumab initiation. Prior interferon beta treatment was universal, and the PML patients were all female. Sequencing was at survey level. Clones were read by immunoSEQ multiplex PCR, and TCRdb kept only the in-frame ones, dropping some. Of more than 30,000 clones in the sample, about 88% were seen once. As to this clone: Its target is unknown.

The specimen was PBMCs. The clonotype originates from a human donor with multiple sclerosis. The chain combines TRBV5-1 with TRBJ1-4; a possible D gene is TRBD1 (6 bases). The CDR3 region is CASSQQGATNEKLFF. The DNA for the CDR3 is TGCGCCAGCAGCCAACAGGGCGCAACTAATGAAAAACTGTTTTTT.